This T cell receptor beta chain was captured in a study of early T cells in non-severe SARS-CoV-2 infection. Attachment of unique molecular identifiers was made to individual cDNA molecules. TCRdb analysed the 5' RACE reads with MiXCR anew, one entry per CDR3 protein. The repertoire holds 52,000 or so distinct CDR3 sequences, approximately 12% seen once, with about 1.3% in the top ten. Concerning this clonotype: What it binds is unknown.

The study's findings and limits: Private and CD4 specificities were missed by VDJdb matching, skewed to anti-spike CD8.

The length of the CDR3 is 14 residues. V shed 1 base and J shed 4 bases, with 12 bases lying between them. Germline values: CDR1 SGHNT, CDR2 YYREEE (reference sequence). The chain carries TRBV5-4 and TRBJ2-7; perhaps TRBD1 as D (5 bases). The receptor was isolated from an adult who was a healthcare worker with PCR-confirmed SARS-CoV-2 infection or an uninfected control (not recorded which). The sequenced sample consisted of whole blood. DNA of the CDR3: TGTGCCAGCAGCTTGACCGCGGACAAATACGAGCAGTACTTC. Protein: CASSLTADKYEQYF.